The clone carrying this T cell receptor beta chain appeared once. This may come from a read error, since a much larger clone is one base off. The data were obtained in a study of response to subunit inactivated influenza vaccine. TCRdb reprocessed the RT-PCR reads via MiXCR and lists one record per CDR3 protein. In the table there are 450,000 to 600,000 distinct CDR3 sequences, 6% to 9% of which are singletons. The CDR3 extends over 14 amino acids. Germline values: CDR1 SGHRS, CDR2 YFSETQ. This specimen was PBMCs from blood, taken around 25 months after vaccination. The receptor was derived from a man aged 50 to 69 who received an inactivated influenza vaccine. The chain uses TRBV5-1 and TRBJ2-7; D unresolved. The CDR3 here is CTSSSTAGNYEQYF. The CDR3 nucleotides are TGCACCAGCAGCTCCACCGCAGGTAACTACGAGCAGTACTTC.